Below are 22 T cell receptor beta chains sequenced from a single sample in a study of blood T cell repertoires in COVID-19. Data came from immunoSEQ multiplex PCR; TCRdb stores just in-frame clones and leaves some out. The sample consists of roughly 260,000 clones, 70% to 90% of them appearing once. What was sequenced was PBMCs or T cells enriched from blood (not recorded which). The receptors stem from a woman aged 45-59 years who had recovered from COVID-19.

The rearrangement uses TRBV7-9 and TRBJ1-2, with 8 bases lining up with TRBD1. V shed 2 bases, J shed 0 bases, and the junction held 2 bases outside the gene matches. CDR3 length: 15 residues. CDR1 SEHNR and CDR2 FQNEAQ come from the germline V gene (reference sequence). CDR3 region: CASSLTGGTNYGYTF. The CDR3 DNA reads as TGTGCCAGCAGCTTAACAGGGGGGACTAACTATGGCTACACCTTC.

The genes are TRBV12-5 and TRBJ1-5, with 8 bases that match TRBD1. The germline CDR1 and CDR2 sequences are LGHNT and FRNRAP. With V trimmed by 2 bases and J by 4 bases, 7 bases remained unmatched. The CDR3 length is 16 residues. The chain's CDR3 is CASGLNPDRVNQPQHF. The DNA for the CDR3 is TGTGCTAGTGGTTTGAACCCGGACAGGGTTAATCAGCCCCAGCATTTT.

This clone was found once. The chain is built from TRBV28 and TRBJ1-5; no clear D. From germline, CDR1 is MDHEN and CDR2 SYDVKM. V shed 7 bases and J shed 2 bases, with 6 bases lying between them. This CDR3 contains 12 residues. The CDR3: CASTPGNQPQHF. CDR3 DNA sequence: TGTGCCAGCACCCCAGGCAATCAGCCCCAGCATTTT.

The V call is TRBV3-1 (or the pseudogene TRBV3-2), the J call TRBJ1-2, with TRBD1 matching 10 bases. This CDR3 has 13 amino acids. J gave up 7 bases and V 4 bases, and 3 bases lay outside the gene matches. Per germline, CDR1 LGHDT and CDR2 YNNKEL (reference sequence). Here the CDR3 reads CASSPTGGVGYTF. For the CDR3, the DNA is TGTGCCAGCAGCCCGACAGGGGGCGTTGGCTACACCTTC.

The chain combines TRBV5-1 with TRBJ2-7; 9 bases line up with TRBD1. Germline V gene sequence: CDR1 SGHRS, CDR2 YFSETQ. The J segment lost 5 bases and the V segment lost 4 bases, leaving 7 bases of the junction unmatched. The CDR3 is 14 amino acids. The CDR3 region has the DNA TGCGCCAGCAGCCGCGGGACAGGGTCCCACGAGCAGTACTTC. It codes for CASSRGTGSHEQYF.

Details on this clone: The identical CDR3 is also encoded by other nucleotide sequences in the sample. The chain joins TRBV7-9 to TRBJ2-1, with 7 positions matching TRBD2. The CDR3 covers 15 residues. Trimming took 1 base from V and 2 from J; bases not matched to a gene: 2. Per germline, CDR1 SEHNR and CDR2 FQNEAQ (reference sequence). CDR3 sequence: CASSLGLAAYNEQFF. For the CDR3, the DNA is TGTGCCAGCAGCTTAGGGCTAGCGGCCTACAATGAGCAGTTCTTC.

The V and J genes are TRBV6-4 and TRBJ2-1; possibly TRBD2 for D (5 bases). The CDR3 covers 14 residues. V was clipped by 8 bases and J by 3 bases, with 14 bases between them. Germline values: CDR1 MRHNA, CDR2 SNTAGT. CDR3 amino acids: CASAGGNRYNEQFF. CDR3 coding DNA: TGTGCCAGCGCGGGCGGAAATCGCTACAATGAGCAGTTCTTC.

The rearrangement joins TRBV2 to TRBJ2-1; TRBD1 is a possible D gene (6 bases). CDR3 length: 16 residues. CDR1 SNHLY and CDR2 FYNNEI come from the germline V gene. V lost 7 bases to trimming and J lost 0 bases, with 16 bases between them. The CDR3 protein is CASNLDRASSYNEQFF. CDR3 sequence (DNA): TGTGCCAGCAACTTGGACAGAGCGTCCTCCTACAATGAGCAGTTCTTC.

J is TRBJ1-2 and V is TRBV20-1; 7 bases are shared with TRBD1. From germline, CDR1 is DFQATT and CDR2 SNEGSKA (reference sequence). V shed 3 bases, J shed 7 bases, and the junction held 11 bases outside the gene matches. CDR3 length: 14 residues. This CDR3 reads CSASKTGYSSGYTF. The DNA for the CDR3 is TGCAGTGCTAGTAAGACAGGGTATTCTAGTGGCTACACCTTC.

The V gene is TRBV18, the J gene TRBJ2-2, with TRBD2 matching over 12 bases. The CDR3 has 16 amino acids. Germline CDR1 and CDR2: KGHSH and LQKENI. With 2 bases clipped from V and 5 bases from J, the junction kept 3 bases outside the gene matches. CDR3 sequence: CASSPRGTSGTGELFF. As DNA, the CDR3 is TGTGCCAGCTCACCAAGAGGGACTAGCGGGACCGGGGAGCTGTTTTTT.

The chain employs TRBV3-1 (or the pseudogene TRBV3-2) and TRBJ1-2; weak D call: TRBD1 (5 bases). The germline gives CDR1 LGHDT, CDR2 YNNKEL (reference sequence). CDR3 length equals 12 residues. The V end lost 2 bases, the J end lost 6 bases, and 7 bases lay between the germline ends. CDR3 protein: CASSQFRDGYTF. In DNA, the CDR3 is TGTGCCAGCAGCCAATTCAGGGATGGCTACACCTTC.

CDR3 DNA: TGTGCCAGCAGCTTACAGGGAATTAATGAAAAACTGTTTTTT. Protein sequence: CASSLQGINEKLFF. The chain uses TRBV7-9 and TRBJ1-4; D is perhaps TRBD1 (5 bases). Per the germline V gene, CDR1 is SEHNR and CDR2 is FQNEAQ (reference sequence). Trimming took 2 bases from V and 4 from J, leaving 8 bases between them. This CDR3 has 14 amino acids.

The chain carries TRBV19 and TRBJ2-5; tentatively, D is TRBD1 (6 bases). The CDR3 sequence is 16 residues long. Germline V CDR1 and CDR2: LNHDA, SQIVND (reference sequence). V was trimmed by 9 bases and J by 2 bases, leaving 22 bases between them. The CDR3 reads CARPPTGRGAQETQYF. CDR3 DNA sequence: TGTGCCAGACCCCCAACAGGGAGAGGAGCACAAGAGACCCAGTACTTC.

V usage is TRBV10-3 and J usage is TRBJ2-1; D gene uncertain. The germline V and J ends were trimmed by 6 bases and 5 bases, with 11 bases remaining between them. CDR3 length equals 13 residues. Germline V gives CDR1 ENHRY, CDR2 SYGVKD. The CDR3 region is CAISPLEDNEQFF. As DNA, the CDR3 is TGTGCCATCAGCCCGTTAGAAGACAATGAGCAGTTCTTC.

The rearrangement uses TRBV6-4 and TRBJ2-7; D perhaps matches TRBD1 (5 bases). CDR1 is MRHNA and CDR2 is SNTAGT in the germline V gene. The V and J ends lost 6 bases and 6 bases respectively, with 18 bases between them. This CDR3 region has 14 residues. CDR3 DNA: TGTGCCAGCAGGGACGAAGGGGCGCAGGTCGAGCAGTACTTC. It codes for CASRDEGAQVEQYF.

This clone appeared once. The chain employs TRBV11-3 and TRBJ1-1; D might be TRBD1 (6 bases). From germline, CDR1 is SGHNT and CDR2 YENEEA. V shed 0 bases and J shed 1 base, with 9 bases lying between them. The CDR3 covers 15 residues. CDR3 coding DNA: TGTGCCAGCAGCTTAGACGGCAGGGGGAACACTGAAGCTTTCTTT. Its protein is CASSLDGRGNTEAFF.

DNA for the CDR3: TGTGCCAGCAGTTTATCCCAACGGGGGGATAGCAATCAGCCCCAGCATTTT. Amino acid sequence: CASSLSQRGDSNQPQHF. The chain is built from TRBV27 and TRBJ1-5; maybe TRBD1 (5 bases). The V end lost 0 bases, the J end lost 0 bases, and 12 bases lay between the germline ends. The CDR3 loop spans 17 amino acids. Germline loops: CDR1 MNHEY, CDR2 SMNVEV (reference sequence).

V usage is TRBV7-9 and J usage is TRBJ2-3; 9 bases line up with TRBD1. Germline V gives CDR1 SEHNR, CDR2 FQNEAQ (reference sequence). This CDR3 spans 15 amino acids. The V gene end was trimmed by 7 bases and the J gene end by 2 bases; junction bases not matched to a gene: 7. CDR3 residues: CASIRTGAYTDTQYF. CDR3 DNA sequence: TGTGCCAGCATACGGACAGGGGCGTACACAGATACGCAGTATTTT.

This clone showed up just once. The chain uses TRBV9 and TRBJ1-4; 8 bases fit TRBD1. The CDR3 is 14 residues long. Germline assignment: CDR1 SGDLS and CDR2 YYNGEE. After removal of 4 bases from V and 8 bases from J, the junction contained 7 bases not matched to a gene. Written as DNA, the CDR3 is TGTGCCAGCAGCAATGGACAGGGCAAGGAAAAACTGTTTTTT. As protein: CASSNGQGKEKLFF.

This chain uses TRBV28 with TRBJ2-5; 9 bases agree with TRBD2. CDR1 MDHEN and CDR2 SYDVKM come from the germline V gene. The CDR3 loop spans 17 amino acids. V lost 2 bases, J lost 2 bases, and 9 bases stayed unmatched. CDR3 protein: CASSLGLAGRRQETQYF. The CDR3 DNA sequence: TGTGCCAGCAGTTTAGGGCTAGCGGGGAGAAGGCAAGAGACCCAGTACTTC.

V usage is TRBV5-1 and J usage is TRBJ2-7; TRBD2 matches 7 bases. Unmatched junction bases numbered 2, after V lost 1 base and J lost 4 bases. The V gene's germline CDR1 is SGHRS and CDR2 YFSETQ. CDR3 length: 13 residues. CDR3 in amino acids: CASSLTSVYEQYF. The CDR3 bases are TGCGCCAGCAGCTTGACTAGCGTTTACGAGCAGTACTTC.

The rearrangement joins TRBV7-2 to TRBJ2-7, with D hard to call. Germline V lookup: CDR1 SGHTA, CDR2 FQGNSA. V was cut by 1 base and J by 0 bases, with 10 bases left in between. This CDR3 region has 15 residues. The CDR3 bases are TGTGCCAGCAGCTTAGGCTTTAGCCCCTCCTACGAGCAGTACTTC. Translation gives CASSLGFSPSYEQYF.